This T cell receptor beta chain was recorded in a study of T cell responses to AZD1222 COVID-19 vaccine. CDR1 and CDR2 from the germline V gene are MDHEN and SYDVKM. The CDR3 is 14 amino acids. V dropped 7 bases and J dropped 0 bases, with 13 bases sitting between them. Notes on the study in general: Increases in Spike-specific TCR breadth and depth were seen after two AZD1222 doses. Only 5 or 6 AZD1222 recipients were seropositive at baseline. Among the donors, most were white British and more were female, and clonal diversity was possibly underestimated.

Measured with immunoSEQ multiplex PCR; TCRdb has only the in-frame clones, and not every one. The sample consists of about 110,000 clones, roughly 90% of them appearing once. For this clone: Antigen unknown.

The clonotype comes from an adult who received the AZD1222 COVID-19 vaccine. This chain uses TRBV28 with TRBJ2-7, with unresolved D. The source was peripheral blood, collected 28 days after the second AZD1222 dose. CDR3 in DNA: TGTGCCAGCACCCCCGAGGTGCTCTCCTACGAGCAGTACTTC. It translates to CASTPEVLSYEQYF.